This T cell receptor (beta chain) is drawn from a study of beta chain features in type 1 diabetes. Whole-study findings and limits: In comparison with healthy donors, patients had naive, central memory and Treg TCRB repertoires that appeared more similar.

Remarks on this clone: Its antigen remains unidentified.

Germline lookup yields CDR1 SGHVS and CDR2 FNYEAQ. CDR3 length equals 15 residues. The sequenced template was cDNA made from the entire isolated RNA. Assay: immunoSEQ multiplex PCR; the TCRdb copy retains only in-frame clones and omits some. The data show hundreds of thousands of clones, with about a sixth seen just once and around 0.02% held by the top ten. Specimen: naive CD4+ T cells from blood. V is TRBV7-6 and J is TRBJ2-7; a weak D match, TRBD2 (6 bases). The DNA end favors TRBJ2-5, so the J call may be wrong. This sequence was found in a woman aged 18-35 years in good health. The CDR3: CASSPVGGNQETQYF. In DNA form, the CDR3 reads TGTGCCAGCAGCCCCGTGGGGGGAAACCAAGAGACCCAGTACTTC.